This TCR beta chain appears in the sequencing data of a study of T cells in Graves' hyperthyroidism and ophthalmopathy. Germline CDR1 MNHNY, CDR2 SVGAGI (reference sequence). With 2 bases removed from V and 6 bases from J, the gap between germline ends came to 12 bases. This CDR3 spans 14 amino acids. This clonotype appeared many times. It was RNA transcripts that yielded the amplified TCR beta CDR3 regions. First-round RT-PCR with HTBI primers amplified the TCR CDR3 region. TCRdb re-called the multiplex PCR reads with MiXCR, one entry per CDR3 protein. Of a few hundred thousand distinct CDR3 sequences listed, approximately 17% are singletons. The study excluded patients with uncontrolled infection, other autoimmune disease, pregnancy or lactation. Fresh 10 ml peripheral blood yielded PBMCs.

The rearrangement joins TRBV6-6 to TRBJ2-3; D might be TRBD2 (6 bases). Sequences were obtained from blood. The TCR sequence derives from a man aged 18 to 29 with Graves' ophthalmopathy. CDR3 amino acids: CASSYEEGWDTQYF. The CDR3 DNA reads TGTGCCAGCAGTTACGAGGAGGGTTGGGATACGCAGTATTTT.